One and the same sample provided the 18 T cell receptor beta chains below, sequenced in a study of glioma-infiltrating T cells. The iRepertoire nested amplicon-rescue multiplex PCR amplified TCR alpha and beta CDR3s from RNA. TCRdb fed the multiplex PCR reads into MiXCR, producing one record per CDR3 protein. The table lists over 130,000 distinct CDR3 sequences, about 39% of them singletons. What was sequenced was glioma tissue, nonneoplastic brain tissue, or PBMCs (not recorded which). The receptors originated from a human donor with low-grade glioma or glioblastoma, undergoing nonglioma brain surgery, or in good health (not recorded which).

The V gene is TRBV6-1, the J gene TRBJ2-4; 9 bases are shared with TRBD1. The junction had 9 bases not matched to a gene; V was cut back by 7 bases and J by 11 bases. The germline V gene has CDR1 MNHNS and CDR2 SASEGT. There are 13 residues in the CDR3. Here the CDR3 reads CASNPDRGPFQYF. CDR3 DNA: TGTGCCAGCAACCCGGACAGGGGCCCATTTCAGTACTTC.

CDR3 sequence: CASSLSSGSGNTIYF. The CDR3 bases are TGTGCCAGCAGTTTATCAAGTGGAAGTGGAAACACCATATATTTT. The V and J genes are TRBV27 and TRBJ1-3; the D is unclear. This CDR3 has 15 amino acids. The V and J ends lost 0 bases and 3 bases respectively, with 9 bases between them. Germline assignment: CDR1 MNHEY and CDR2 SMNVEV (reference sequence).

This chain joins TRBV4-3 and TRBJ2-3; 11 bases match TRBD2. Germline-derived CDR1 and CDR2 are LGHNA and YSLEER. The ends lost 0 bases at V and 2 bases at J; junction bases unmatched: 16. The CDR3 loop spans 21 amino acids. Written as DNA, the CDR3 is TGCGCCAGCAGCCAAGAGCTTTCTTTGCTACCTAGCGGGGGGTACACAGATACGCAGTATTTT. It encodes CASSQELSLLPSGGYTDTQYF.

In this sample, this clonotype turned up a few times. The genes are TRBV6-1 and TRBJ1-2; D remains unclear. V was clipped by 6 bases and J by 10 bases, with 12 bases between them. CDR1 is MNHNS and CDR2 is SASEGT in the germline V gene. CDR3 length: 11 residues. The CDR3 reads CASSLMGAYTF. The DNA of the CDR3 is TGTGCCAGCAGCCTAATGGGTGCCTACACCTTC.

In its sample, this clonotype was seen a few times. This sequence joins TRBV6-2 or TRBV6-3 and TRBJ2-1, with 13 nucleotides matching TRBD2. J was trimmed by 8 bases and V by 2 bases; bases with no gene match: 3. From germline, CDR1 is MNHEY and CDR2 SVGEGT. The CDR3 sequence is 15 residues long. In DNA form, the CDR3 reads TGTGCCAGCAGTTACCGGACTAGCGGGAGAGATGAGCAGTTCTTC. It is translated as CASSYRTSGRDEQFF.

This clonotype was counted ten times or more. This rearrangement joins TRBV15 to TRBJ2-1; TRBD2 aligns across 10 bases. The CDR3 is 19 residues long. CDR1 is LNHNV and CDR2 is YYDKDF in the germline V gene (reference sequence). J gave up 5 bases and V 0 bases, and 13 bases lay outside the gene matches. CDR3 sequence (DNA): TGTGCCACCAGCAGAGAACTAGCGGGAAGGCGAATGGAACACAATGAGCAGTTCTTC. It encodes CATSRELAGRRMEHNEQFF.

V is TRBV6-2 or TRBV6-3 and J is TRBJ1-5; perhaps TRBD1 as D (6 bases). Germline V gene sequence: CDR1 MNHEY, CDR2 SVGEGT. The CDR3 runs 13 residues. V gave up 5 bases and J gave up 7 bases, with 12 bases separating them. CDR3 DNA sequence: TGTGCCAGCAGTGCTGGGGGCAGACAGCCCCAGCATTTT. It is translated as CASSAGGRQPQHF.

The gene calls are TRBV7-2 and TRBJ2-5; D call uncertain. The germline gives CDR1 SGHTA, CDR2 FQGNSA. The CDR3 covers 16 residues. V lost 1 base, J lost 5 bases, and 17 bases lay in between. CDR3 coding DNA: TGTGCCAGCAGCTTAGGCCCATATGCGCCGGAGGAGACCCAGTACTTC. It specifies CASSLGPYAPEETQYF.

CDR3 sequence reads: CASSLAWGSGAQNIQYF. For the CDR3, the DNA is TGCGCCAGCAGCTTGGCCTGGGGGTCCGGGGCCCAAAACATTCAGTACTTC. This sequence joins TRBV5-1 and TRBJ2-4, with D perhaps being TRBD1 or TRBD2 (5 bases each). CDR1 and CDR2 (germline): SGHRS, YFSETQ. V lost 0 bases, J lost 5 bases, and 18 bases lay in between. This CDR3 is built from 17 residues.

Points on this clonotype: Being one base from a much bigger clone, this may be a read error. The rearrangement joins TRBV6-2 or TRBV6-3 to TRBJ1-2; 7 bases agree with TRBD1. Trimming removed 6 bases from V and 5 bases from J; junction bases left unmatched: 9. The CDR3 is made up of 14 amino acids. Germline assignment: CDR1 MNHEY and CDR2 SVGEGT. CDR3 loop: CASSIMTGRYGYTF. CDR3 bases: TGTGCCAGCAGCATCATGACAGGGCGATATGGCTACACCTTC.

The rearrangement links TRBV29-1 to TRBJ2-7; D is unclear. TRBJ2-1 matches the DNA end more closely, so the J call is doubtful. Looked up from germline, CDR1 is SQVTM and CDR2 is ANQGSEA. This CDR3 spans 12 amino acids. DNA for the CDR3: TGCAGCGTTGAAGACAGTTACAATGAGCAGTTCTTC. Its protein is CSVEDSYNEQFF.

This clonotype was observed once. The V and J genes are TRBV4-2 and TRBJ1-1, with D unresolved. V was cut by 0 bases and J by 0 bases, with 11 bases left in between. The CDR3 runs 16 residues. CDR1 and CDR2 from the germline V gene are LGHNA and YNFKEQ. The CDR3: CASSQDPQLMNTEAFF. The CDR3 nucleotides are TGTGCCAGCAGCCAAGACCCCCAGTTAATGAACACTGAAGCTTTCTTT.

The chain combines TRBV4-2 with TRBJ1-1, with D hard to call. This CDR3 has 19 amino acids. Germline-derived CDR1 and CDR2 are LGHNA and YNFKEQ. V dropped 1 base and J dropped 0 bases, with 21 bases sitting between them. In DNA, the CDR3 is TGTGCCAGCAGCCAAGTACCCCTGATCGACCAGAGAGTGAACACTGAAGCTTTCTTT. Its translation is CASSQVPLIDQRVNTEAFF.

V gene TRBV27 combines with J gene TRBJ2-4, with D tentatively TRBD1 or TRBD2 (5 bases each). V dropped 9 bases and J dropped 4 bases, with 22 bases sitting between them. The CDR3 has 16 amino acids. Germline CDR1 reads MNHEY; CDR2 reads SMNVEV (reference sequence). The CDR3 region has the DNA TGTGCCAGTAGTACCGGGACCCTCCTGGCGAAAAACATTCAGTACTTC. Its translation: CASSTGTLLAKNIQYF.

CDR3 sequence: CSAPGGNYNEQFF. The CDR3 bases are TGCAGTGCCCCCGGAGGGAATTACAATGAGCAGTTCTTC. The V call is TRBV20-1, the J call TRBJ2-1; weak D call: TRBD2 (6 bases). Trimming pared 6 bases from V and 4 bases from J, leaving 13 bases between. Looked up from germline, CDR1 is DFQATT and CDR2 is SNEGSKA (reference sequence). The CDR3 is 13 amino acids.

This clonotype was counted only a few times. V gene TRBV6-2 or TRBV6-3 combines with J gene TRBJ1-6, with a weak D call TRBD1 (6 bases). Germline V gives CDR1 MNHEY, CDR2 SVGEGT. This CDR3 contains 12 residues. Trimming stripped 10 bases from V and 7 bases from J, with 11 bases between. CDR3 coding DNA: TGTGCCACACTCACAGGGAATTCACCCCTCCACTTT. Protein: CATLTGNSPLHF.

This clonotype has at least ten counts. One end of the junction is discordant with germline, which a read error may explain. This rearrangement joins TRBV7-9 to TRBJ1-5; D uncertain. CDR3 length: 13 amino acids. CDR1 and CDR2 from the germline V gene are SEHNR and FQNEAQ (reference sequence). This CDR3 reads CASSLDGNQPQHF. The DNA for the CDR3 is TGTGCCAGCAGTTTAGACGGAAATCAGCCCCAGCATTTT.

This clonotype was counted at least ten times. The chain couples TRBV28 to TRBJ2-3; D remains ambiguous. V gave up 3 bases and J gave up 3 bases, with 10 bases separating them. This CDR3 is built from 14 residues. From germline, CDR1 is MDHEN and CDR2 SYDVKM. The CDR3, as DNA: TGTGCCAGCAGTTTGGGTCAGCAGACAGATACGCAGTATTTT. This translates into CASSLGQQTDTQYF.